Each of the 9 T cell receptor beta chains below was sequenced from the same sample in a study of T cell responses to AZD1222 COVID-19 vaccine. TCRdb's table, derived via immunoSEQ multiplex PCR, lists solely in-frame clones and lacks some. The sample has roughly 150,000 clones, roughly 90% seen once. This material consisted of peripheral blood, taken 28 days after the second AZD1222 dose. All receptors derive from an adult who received the AZD1222 COVID-19 vaccine.

This clone has a handful of counts. The chain employs TRBV7-9 and TRBJ1-2; no firm D call. V lost 0 bases, J lost 0 bases, and 5 bases lay in between. The V gene's germline CDR1 is SEHNR and CDR2 FQNEAQ (reference sequence). This CDR3 is 14 amino acids long. Here the CDR3 DNA reads TGTGCCAGCAGCTTAGCAGGGCCTAACTATGGCTACACCTTC. Translating gives CASSLAGPNYGYTF.

The gene calls are TRBV5-1 and TRBJ1-2; a possible D gene is TRBD1 (6 bases). With 4 bases removed from V and 5 bases from J, the gap between germline ends came to 18 bases. CDR3 length equals 15 residues. Germline V gene data show CDR1 as SGHRS and CDR2 as YFSETQ. The DNA of the CDR3 is TGCGCCAGCAGCACGTACAGAGGACAGCCTTATGGCTACACCTTC. Its protein is CASSTYRGQPYGYTF.

The chain links TRBV5-6 to TRBJ2-3; D remains ambiguous. Trimming took off 0 bases at V and 2 bases at J, with 7 bases between the two ends. The germline V gene has CDR1 SGHDT and CDR2 YYEEEE. There are 14 residues in the CDR3. CDR3 residues: CASSLEEHTDTQYF. The CDR3 coding sequence is TGTGCCAGCAGCTTGGAAGAACACACAGATACGCAGTATTTT.

This sequence joins TRBV5-1 and TRBJ2-1; TRBD2 agrees at 8 bases. V was pared by 0 bases and J by 5 bases, with 4 bases of the junction left unmatched. The CDR3 has 15 amino acids. Germline CDR1 reads SGHRS; CDR2 reads YFSETQ. This chain's CDR3 is CASSLGLAGNNEQFF. The DNA for the CDR3 is TGCGCCAGCAGCTTGGGGCTAGCGGGCAACAATGAGCAGTTCTTC.

This chain connects TRBV9 to TRBJ1-2, with 8 nucleotides matching TRBD1. Looked up from germline, CDR1 is SGDLS and CDR2 is YYNGEE. V dropped 6 bases and J dropped 0; count of bases not matched to a gene: 7. The CDR3 is 15 amino acids. For the CDR3, the DNA is TGTGCCAGCAATGCAGTGGGACAGGCTAACTATGGCTACACCTTC. Protein: CASNAVGQANYGYTF.

The rearrangement uses TRBV10-2 and TRBJ1-1; D unresolved. The CDR3 is 12 residues long. Germline CDR1 is WSHSY and CDR2 is SAAADI. The V and J ends lost 4 bases and 1 base respectively, with 4 bases between them. CDR3 in amino acids: CASSVGNTEAFF. The CDR3 DNA is TGCGCCAGCAGTGTGGGGAACACTGAAGCTTTCTTT.

The V gene is TRBV6-5, the J gene TRBJ1-5; D might be TRBD1 (5 bases). CDR3 length: 14 amino acids. Between the trimmed V and J ends, which lost 4 bases and 3 bases, there was a span of 10 bases. Germline assignment: CDR1 MNHEY and CDR2 SVGAGI. The CDR3 DNA follows: TGTGCCAGCAGTTTAGACAGTAACAATCAGCCCCAGCATTTT. Amino acid sequence: CASSLDSNNQPQHF.

The chain links TRBV4-1 to TRBJ2-7, with D possibly matching TRBD1 (5 bases). Trimming shortened V by 0 bases and J by 3 bases, and 6 bases separated the two germline ends. Germline V gene lookup returns CDR1 MGHRA and CDR2 YSYEKL. The CDR3 is made up of 13 amino acids. The CDR3 sequence: CASSQEGVYEQYF. CDR3 DNA: TGCGCCAGCAGCCAAGAAGGGGTCTACGAGCAGTACTTC.

The chain has TRBV5-1 and TRBJ1-1; 8 bases are shared with TRBD1. The germline CDR1 and CDR2 sequences are SGHRS and YFSETQ. With V trimmed by 4 bases and J by 10 bases, 15 bases remained unmatched. The CDR3 is 15 residues long. CDR3 sequence reads: CASSPDTGGLSRAFF. The CDR3 DNA sequence: TGCGCCAGCAGCCCAGACACAGGGGGGCTTTCTCGAGCTTTCTTT.